The 21 T cell receptor beta chains listed next were all sequenced from one sample in a study of early T cells in non-severe SARS-CoV-2 infection. TCRdb redid the calling of the 5' RACE reads with MiXCR, one entry per CDR3 protein. The sample lists roughly 35,000 distinct CDR3 sequences; 6% to 8.5% were seen once. The specimen was whole blood. The receptors stem from an adult who was a healthcare worker with PCR-confirmed SARS-CoV-2 infection or an uninfected control (not recorded which).

This clonotype was observed at least ten times. V is TRBV7-9 and J is TRBJ2-1; D is undetermined. The V gene lost 0 bases and the J gene lost 3 bases, with 6 bases spanning the gap. From germline, CDR1 is SEHNR and CDR2 FQNEAQ (reference sequence). This CDR3 comprises 14 residues. The CDR3 is CASSLALDYNEQFF. In DNA, the CDR3 is TGTGCCAGCAGCTTAGCCCTAGACTACAATGAGCAGTTCTTC.

This clonotype was detected many times. The chain carries TRBV11-2 and TRBJ2-2, with a tentative D call TRBD1 (7 bases). This CDR3 has 15 residues. With 5 bases removed from V and 6 bases from J, the gap between germline ends came to 16 bases. Germline values: CDR1 SGHAT, CDR2 FQNNGV. DNA for the CDR3: TGTGCCAGCAGCCCCTGGACAGGAGGGTCCGGGGAGCTGTTTTTT. It is translated as CASSPWTGGSGELFF.

This clonotype has only a few counts. The rearrangement links TRBV7-2 to TRBJ2-7, with D unresolved. The germline V gene encodes CDR1 SGHTA and CDR2 FQGNSA. V lost 3 bases and J 7 bases, leaving 10 bases between the germline ends. The CDR3 is 12 residues long. The CDR3 nucleotides are TGTGCCAGCAGCTTGCCCGGGCTGGAGCAGTACTTC. This sequence encodes CASSLPGLEQYF.

This clonotype was seen at least ten times. The CDR3 DNA sequence: TGTGCCAGCAGTGAAGGGGCATCCTACAATGAGCAGTTCTTC. Encoded protein: CASSEGASYNEQFF. This sequence joins TRBV6-1 and TRBJ2-1; D ambiguous. The CDR3 runs 14 residues. From germline, CDR1 is MNHNS and CDR2 SASEGT. The V and J ends lost 1 base and 1 base respectively, with 5 bases between them.

This clonotype occurred a few times. The chain recombines TRBV20-1 with TRBJ2-7; 9 bases agree with TRBD1. Germline V gives CDR1 DFQATT, CDR2 SNEGSKA (reference sequence). There are 14 residues in the CDR3. V was pared by 3 bases and J by 3 bases, with 6 bases of the junction left unmatched. The CDR3 region is CSASLGQGFYEQYF. In DNA, the CDR3 is TGCAGTGCTAGTTTGGGACAGGGCTTCTACGAGCAGTACTTC.

This clonotype was seen a few times. This chain links TRBV5-4 with TRBJ1-6, with D tentatively TRBD1 (6 bases). This CDR3 has 17 amino acids. The V end lost 4 bases, the J end lost 7 bases, and 21 bases lay between the germline ends. Germline values: CDR1 SGHNT, CDR2 YYREEE (reference sequence). In DNA, the CDR3 is TGTGCCAGCAGCCCGAGGGGGACATCCCTTGGCAATTCACCCCTCCACTTT. Its protein product is CASSPRGTSLGNSPLHF.

The rearrangement links TRBV29-1 to TRBJ1-2; 9 bases match TRBD1. CDR1 and CDR2 (germline): SQVTM, ANQGSEA. There are 13 residues in the CDR3. With 3 bases clipped from V and 6 bases from J, the junction kept 5 bases outside the gene matches. CDR3 coding DNA: TGCAGCGTTGATCGGACAGGGGTGGATGGCTACACCTTC. It yields the protein CSVDRTGVDGYTF.

This clonotype was detected ten times or more. The chain recombines TRBV29-1 with TRBJ2-7; D is possibly TRBD1 (5 bases). The V end was cut by 1 base, the J end by 0 bases, with 10 bases between. CDR1 SQVTM and CDR2 ANQGSEA come from the germline V gene. The CDR3 is 14 amino acids. The CDR3 DNA follows: TGCAGCGTTGAAGGGGGCTTGAGCTCCTACGAGCAGTACTTC. Protein sequence: CSVEGGLSSYEQYF.

This clonotype was detected many times. This chain links TRBV6-2 or TRBV6-3 with TRBJ2-2; D uncertain. The V end lost 3 bases, the J end lost 2 bases, and 10 bases lay between the germline ends. This CDR3 comprises 15 residues. Per germline, CDR1 MNHEY and CDR2 SVGEGT. The CDR3 region is CASSYNWDNTGELFF. For the CDR3, the DNA is TGTGCCAGCAGTTATAATTGGGATAACACCGGGGAGCTGTTTTTT.

A few counts support this clonotype. J is TRBJ1-2 and V is TRBV12-3 or TRBV12-4, with TRBD1 matching 7 bases. Losses at the gene ends were 5 bases for V and 5 bases for J; bases not matched to a gene: 8. The CDR3 length is 14 residues. CDR3 residues: CASSLTGVDYGYTF. Here the CDR3 DNA reads TGTGCCAGCAGTCTTACAGGGGTTGATTATGGCTACACCTTC.

The CDR3 region is CASSADRDEQFF. The CDR3 nucleotides are TGTGCCAGCAGCGCGGACAGGGATGAGCAGTTCTTC. The rearrangement uses TRBV7-9 and TRBJ2-1; 8 bases line up with TRBD1. The germline gives CDR1 SEHNR, CDR2 FQNEAQ (reference sequence). With V trimmed by 5 bases and J by 8 bases, 2 bases remained unmatched. This CDR3 comprises 12 residues.

This clonotype was seen a few times. V and J are TRBV20-1 and TRBJ1-1, with no clear D. V was clipped by 5 bases and J by 5 bases, with 9 bases between them. In germline, CDR1 is DFQATT, CDR2 SNEGSKA (reference sequence). The CDR3 sequence is 11 residues long. Here the CDR3 DNA reads TGCAGTGCTGAGAAGGAGACTGAAGCTTTCTTT. Amino acid sequence: CSAEKETEAFF.

This clonotype is deemed medium-sized. The chain has TRBV20-1 and TRBJ2-1; 8 bases are shared with TRBD2. Germline CDR1 and CDR2: DFQATT and SNEGSKA (reference sequence). This CDR3 comprises 16 residues. After removal of 0 bases from V and 7 bases from J, the junction contained 11 bases not matched to a gene. The chain's CDR3 is CSARDGEAGDSNEQFF. The CDR3 bases are TGCAGTGCTAGAGATGGGGAAGCGGGAGATTCTAATGAGCAGTTCTTC.

This clonotype was observed at least ten times. The rearrangement uses TRBV27 and TRBJ2-1; D ambiguous. Germline assignment: CDR1 MNHEY and CDR2 SMNVEV (reference sequence). The CDR3 contains 13 residues. Trimming took off 4 bases at V and 3 bases at J, with 7 bases between the two ends. The CDR3 spells CASSSYNYNEQFF. In DNA, the CDR3 is TGTGCCAGCAGTTCGTATAACTACAATGAGCAGTTCTTC.

Ten or more counts support this clonotype. J is TRBJ2-7 and V is TRBV12-3 or TRBV12-4; D unclear. The CDR3 runs 13 residues. V was clipped by 1 base and J by 3 bases, with 7 bases between them. The chain's CDR3 is CASSLGNIYEQYF. The CDR3 DNA reads as TGTGCCAGCAGTTTAGGTAACATCTACGAGCAGTACTTC.

This clonotype was seen many times. The V call is TRBV7-2, the J call TRBJ2-7; D gene ambiguous. Germline V gene sequence: CDR1 SGHTA, CDR2 FQGNSA. The CDR3 consists of 15 residues. V lost 4 bases, J lost 2 bases, and 15 bases lay in between. CDR3 sequence: CASSSPFYDTYEQYF. Here the CDR3 DNA reads TGTGCCAGCAGCTCCCCTTTTTACGACACCTACGAGCAGTACTTC. The entire variable domain, with the rest obtained from reference TRBV7-2 and TRBJ2-7, is as follows: GAGVSQSPSNKVTEKGKDVELRCDPISGHTALYWYRQSLGQGLEFLIYFQGNSAPDKSGLPSDRFSAERTGGSVSTLTIQRTQQEDSAVYLCASSSPFYDTYEQYFGPGTRLTVT.

This clonotype was observed many times. The chain combines TRBV9 with TRBJ2-3; D is possibly TRBD1 (5 bases). Trimming shortened V by 0 bases and J by 4 bases, and 6 bases separated the two germline ends. The germline V gene has CDR1 SGDLS and CDR2 YYNGEE. This CDR3 has 13 amino acids. The CDR3, as DNA: TGTGCCAGCAGCGTAGCAGGGCCAGATACGCAGTATTTT. The encoded protein is CASSVAGPDTQYF.

This clonotype was counted many times. The chain has TRBV29-1 and TRBJ1-1; D uncertain. Between the trimmed V and J ends, which lost 7 bases and 8 bases, there was a span of 14 bases. This CDR3 spans 11 amino acids. The V gene's germline CDR1 is SQVTM and CDR2 ANQGSEA. As DNA, the CDR3 is TGCAGCGACCGACGGTCGCCAGAAGCTTTCTTT. As protein: CSDRRSPEAFF.

This clonotype was found many times. This chain joins TRBV5-4 and TRBJ1-2, with D tentatively TRBD1 (5 bases). Trimming left V 0 bases short and J 7 bases short, with 13 bases between. CDR1 and CDR2 (germline): SGHNT, YYREEE (reference sequence). CDR3 length: 14 residues. The CDR3 coding sequence is TGTGCCAGCAGCTTGGAGCAGGGTTCTAGTGGCTACACCTTC. Translation: CASSLEQGSSGYTF.

The V gene is TRBV7-2, the J gene TRBJ1-1; 9 nucleotides line up with TRBD1. The CDR3 is 13 residues long. V was pared by 6 bases and J by 5 bases, with 4 bases of the junction left unmatched. CDR1 and CDR2 (germline): SGHTA, FQGNSA. CDR3 DNA: TGTGCCAGCAGTCACAGGGGGCAAACTGAAGCTTTCTTT. Translation: CASSHRGQTEAFF.

This clonotype showed up just a few times. The chain couples TRBV28 to TRBJ2-1, with 10 bases lining up with TRBD1. This CDR3 is 18 amino acids long. J lost 5 bases, V lost 6 bases, and 16 bases had no gene match. From germline, CDR1 is MDHEN and CDR2 SYDVKM. CDR3 sequence reads: CASSHISLGQGLHNEQFF. For the CDR3, the DNA is TGTGCCAGCAGCCATATTTCGTTGGGACAGGGGCTCCACAATGAGCAGTTCTTC.